This T cell receptor (beta chain) was documented in a study of T cell responses to AZD1222 COVID-19 vaccine. Study-level points and caveats: Baseline seropositives among AZD1222 recipients totaled only 5 to 7. Females outnumbered males among donors, who were mostly white British; clonal diversity was possibly underestimated. Regions left unmutated in variants are reportedly the target of nearly half of spike-specific TCRs. An increase in Spike-specific TCR breadth and depth was observed after two AZD1222 doses.

Deletions cut 0 bases from V and 4 bases from J, with 13 bases between. This CDR3 has 15 residues. Germline values: CDR1 SGHRS, CDR2 YFSETQ. Notes on this clone: Its matching antigen is unknown.

Sequenced by immunoSEQ multiplex PCR; TCRdb stores in-frame clones only, minus some. The top ten clones hold roughly 5.1% of a sample with some 90,000 clones, approximately 88% of them seen once. This receptor was obtained from an adult who received the AZD1222 COVID-19 vaccine. The material sequenced was peripheral blood, taken 28 days after the second AZD1222 dose. This sequence joins TRBV5-1 and TRBJ1-1, with D maybe TRBD1 (6 bases). The CDR3 protein is CASSLALAGVTEAFF. Here the CDR3 DNA reads TGCGCCAGCAGCTTGGCCTTGGCAGGGGTCACTGAAGCTTTCTTT. Full variable domain (remainder filled in from reference TRBV5-1 and TRBJ1-1): KAGVTQTPRYLIKTRGQQVTLSCSPISGHRSVSWYQQTPGQGLQFLFEYFSETQRNKGNFPGRFSGRQFSNSRSEMNVSTLELGDSALYLCASSLALAGVTEAFFGQGTRLTVV.